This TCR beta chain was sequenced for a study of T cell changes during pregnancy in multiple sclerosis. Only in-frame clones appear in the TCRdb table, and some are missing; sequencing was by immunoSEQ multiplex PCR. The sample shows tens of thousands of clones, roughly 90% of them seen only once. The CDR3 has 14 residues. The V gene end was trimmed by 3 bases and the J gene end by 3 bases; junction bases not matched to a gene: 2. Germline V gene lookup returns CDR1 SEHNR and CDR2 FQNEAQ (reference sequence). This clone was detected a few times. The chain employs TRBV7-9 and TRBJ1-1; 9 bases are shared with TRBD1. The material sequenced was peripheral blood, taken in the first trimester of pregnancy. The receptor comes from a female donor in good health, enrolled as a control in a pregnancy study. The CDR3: CASSLDRGHTEAFF. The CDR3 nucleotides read TGTGCCAGCAGCTTGGACAGGGGTCACACTGAAGCTTTCTTT. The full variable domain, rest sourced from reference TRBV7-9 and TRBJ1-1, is DTGVSQNPRHKITKRGQNVTFRCDPISEHNRLYWYRQTLGQGPEFLTYFQNEAQLEKSRLLSDRFSAERPKGSFSTLEIQRTEQGDSAMYLCASSLDRGHTEAFFGQGTRLTVV.